What follows are 4 T cell receptor beta chains derived from one specimen sequenced in a study of T cells in Graves' hyperthyroidism and ophthalmopathy. RNA transcripts provided the source from which TCR beta CDR3 regions were amplified. Primed by the HTBI set, a first-round RT-PCR was run on the TCR CDR3. TCRdb re-derived calls from the multiplex PCR reads in MiXCR, one entry per CDR3 protein. The table lists roughly 630,000 distinct CDR3 sequences, approximately 14% of them singletons, with around 6.6% in the top ten. The sample taken for sequencing was blood. These receptors all come from a woman in her 30s with Graves' hyperthyroidism.

In its sample, this clonotype was seen once. The genes are TRBV7-2 and TRBJ2-5; 7 bases fit TRBD2. In germline, CDR1 is SGHTA, CDR2 FQGNSA. V was pared by 2 bases and J by 1 base, with 10 bases of the junction left unmatched. This CDR3 region has 17 residues. The CDR3 DNA follows: TGTGCCAGCAGCTTATCTCCAGCGGGACTGCCCCAAGAGACCCAGTACTTC. Protein product: CASSLSPAGLPQETQYF.

The rearrangement uses TRBV10-3 and TRBJ2-3, with D hard to call. CDR1 and CDR2 (germline): ENHRY, SYGVKD. The CDR3 is made up of 13 amino acids. V gave up 10 bases and J gave up 0 bases, with 11 bases separating them. CDR3 nucleotide sequence: TGTGCCACCTCATCTTCTAGCACAGATACGCAGTATTTT. Its translation is CATSSSSTDTQYF.

Many counts were recorded for this clonotype. V is TRBV11-2 and J is TRBJ1-1, with a tentative D call TRBD1 (5 bases). Germline CDR1 reads SGHAT; CDR2 reads FQNNGV. The V and J ends lost 2 bases and 2 bases respectively, with 12 bases between them. The CDR3 runs 15 residues. The CDR3 spells CASSLIGGLNTEAFF. Here the CDR3 DNA reads TGTGCCAGCAGCTTAATTGGGGGACTTAACACTGAAGCTTTCTTT.

This clonotype has a handful of counts. CDR3 sequence: CASSLQGVNEKLFF. The CDR3 coding sequence is TGTGCCAGCAGCCTACAGGGCGTGAATGAAAAACTGTTTTTT. This chain joins TRBV5-6 and TRBJ1-4; perhaps TRBD1 as D (6 bases). Per the germline V gene, CDR1 is SGHDT and CDR2 is YYEEEE. Trimming removed 4 bases from V and 5 bases from J, with 12 bases in between. The CDR3 runs 14 residues.